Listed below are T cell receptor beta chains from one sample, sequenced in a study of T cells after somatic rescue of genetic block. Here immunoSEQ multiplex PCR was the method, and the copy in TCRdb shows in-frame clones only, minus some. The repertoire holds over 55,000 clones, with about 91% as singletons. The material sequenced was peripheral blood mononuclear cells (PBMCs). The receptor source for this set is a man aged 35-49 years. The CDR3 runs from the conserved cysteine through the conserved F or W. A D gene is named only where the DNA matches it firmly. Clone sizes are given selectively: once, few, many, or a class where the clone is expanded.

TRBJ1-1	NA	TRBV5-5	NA	CASSLLAGMDTEAFF	TGTGCCAGCAGCTTGCTGGCAGGGATGGACACTGAAGCTTTCTTT
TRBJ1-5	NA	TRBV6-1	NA	CASSSGTWNDQPQHF	TGTGCCAGCAGTTCCGGGACGTGGAACGATCAGCCCCAGCATTTT
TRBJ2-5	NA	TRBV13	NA	CASSLNPRPAQETQYF	TGTGCCAGCAGCTTAAACCCCCGCCCCGCCCAAGAGACCCAGTACTTC
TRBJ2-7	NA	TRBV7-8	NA	CASSRGPNDYEQYF	TGTGCCAGCAGCCGGGGACCGAACGACTACGAGCAGTACTTC
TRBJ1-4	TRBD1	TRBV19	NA	CASSRDRDEKLFF	TGTGCCAGTAGTAGGGACAGGGATGAAAAACTGTTTTTT
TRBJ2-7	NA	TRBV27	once	CASSSSGDEQYF	TGTGCCAGCAGTTCCAGTGGGGACGAGCAGTACTTC
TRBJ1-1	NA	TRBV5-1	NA	CASSETGYEAFF	TGCGCCAGCAGCGAGACAGGCTATGAAGCTTTCTTT
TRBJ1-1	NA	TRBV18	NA	CATSGGTEAFF	TGTGCCACGTCGGGTGGCACTGAAGCTTTCTTT
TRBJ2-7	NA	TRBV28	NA	CASSFEGSRAHEQYF	TGTGCCAGCAGTTTTGAGGGATCCCGGGCCCACGAGCAGTACTTC
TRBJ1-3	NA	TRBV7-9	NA	CASSLVGISGNTIYF	TGTGCCAGCAGCTTAGTGGGCATCTCTGGAAACACCATATATTTT
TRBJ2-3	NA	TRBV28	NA	CASHQGRWGTQYF	TGTGCCAGTCACCAGGGAAGGTGGGGTACGCAGTATTTT
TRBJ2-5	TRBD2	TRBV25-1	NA	CASRQASGTETQYF	TGTGCCAGCAGGCAGGCTAGCGGGACGGAGACCCAGTACTTC
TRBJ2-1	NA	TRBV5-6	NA	CASSLYRSNEQFF	TGTGCCAGCAGCTTGTACCGTTCCAATGAGCAGTTCTTC
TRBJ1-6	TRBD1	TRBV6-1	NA	CASSRDRYNSPLHF	TGTGCCAGCTCTCGGGACAGGTATAATTCACCCCTCCACTTT
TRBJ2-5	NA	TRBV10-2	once	CASSESGWPETQYF	TGCGCCAGCAGTGAGTCTGGGTGGCCGGAGACCCAGTACTTC
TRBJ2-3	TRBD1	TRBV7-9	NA	CASSFTGEEDTQYF	TGTGCCAGCAGCTTCACAGGGGAAGAGGATACGCAGTATTTT
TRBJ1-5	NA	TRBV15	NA	CATSRGLDNQPQHF	TGTGCCACCAGCAGAGGACTCGACAATCAGCCCCAGCATTTT
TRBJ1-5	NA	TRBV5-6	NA	CASSWVAPTVSNQPQHF	TGTGCCAGCAGCTGGGTCGCGCCGACAGTTAGCAATCAGCCCCAGCATTTT
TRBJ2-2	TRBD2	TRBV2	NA	CASSDAGADGGRELFF	TGTGCCAGCAGTGACGCGGGAGCAGACGGGGGTAGGGAGCTGTTTTTT
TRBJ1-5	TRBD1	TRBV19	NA	CASSSRDRGTNQPQHF	TGTGCCAGTAGTTCCCGGGACAGGGGGACCAATCAGCCCCAGCATTTT
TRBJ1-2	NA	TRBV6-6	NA	CASSYSRANYGYTF	TGTGCCAGCAGTTACTCTAGGGCTAACTATGGCTACACCTTC
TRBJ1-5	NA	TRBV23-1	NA	CASSQWGQGMFNSNQPQHF	TGCGCCAGCAGTCAATGGGGACAAGGGATGTTCAATAGCAATCAGCCCCAGCATTTT
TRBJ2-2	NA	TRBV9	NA	CASSSGPNTGELFF	TGTGCCAGCAGCTCGGGACCGAACACCGGGGAGCTGTTTTTT